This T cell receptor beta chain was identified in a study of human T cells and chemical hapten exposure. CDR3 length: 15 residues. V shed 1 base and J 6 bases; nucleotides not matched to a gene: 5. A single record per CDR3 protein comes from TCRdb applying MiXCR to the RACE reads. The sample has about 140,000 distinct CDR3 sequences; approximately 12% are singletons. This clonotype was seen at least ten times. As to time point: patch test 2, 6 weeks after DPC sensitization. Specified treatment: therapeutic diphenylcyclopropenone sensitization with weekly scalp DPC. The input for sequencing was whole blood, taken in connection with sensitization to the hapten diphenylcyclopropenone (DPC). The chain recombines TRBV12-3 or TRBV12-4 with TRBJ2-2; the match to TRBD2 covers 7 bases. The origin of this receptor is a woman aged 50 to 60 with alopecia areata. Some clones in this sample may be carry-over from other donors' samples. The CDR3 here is CASSLGRELAGELFF. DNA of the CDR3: TGTGCCAGCAGTTTAGGGCGGGAGCTGGCCGGGGAGCTGTTTTTT.